This TCR beta chain derives from a study of identical twins. General study points: A lower insertion count was a feature of abundant cord blood beta clonotypes, with no such feature in memory repertoires.

One entry per CDR3 protein, called by TCRdb with MiXCR from the 5' RACE reads. The sample records more than 400,000 distinct CDR3 sequences, nearly 15% being singletons. The sample holds a few counts of this clonotype. Its antigen is as yet unknown. Everyone who gave samples was a healthy Caucasian. This sample also belongs to another study, concerning yellow fever vaccine responses in identical twins.

Source material: CD4+ T cells sorted from blood. This sequence was found in a young woman in good health.

This CDR3 is CACSGVPGEQYF. CDR3 nucleotides: TGTGCCTGCTCAGGGGTTCCGGGCGAGCAGTACTTC. This chain links TRBV3-1 with TRBJ2-7, with D perhaps matching TRBD1 (6 bases). Deletions cut 11 bases from V and 6 bases from J, with 17 bases between. The CDR3 extends over 12 amino acids. Germline V gene sequence: CDR1 LGHDT, CDR2 YNNKEL (reference sequence).